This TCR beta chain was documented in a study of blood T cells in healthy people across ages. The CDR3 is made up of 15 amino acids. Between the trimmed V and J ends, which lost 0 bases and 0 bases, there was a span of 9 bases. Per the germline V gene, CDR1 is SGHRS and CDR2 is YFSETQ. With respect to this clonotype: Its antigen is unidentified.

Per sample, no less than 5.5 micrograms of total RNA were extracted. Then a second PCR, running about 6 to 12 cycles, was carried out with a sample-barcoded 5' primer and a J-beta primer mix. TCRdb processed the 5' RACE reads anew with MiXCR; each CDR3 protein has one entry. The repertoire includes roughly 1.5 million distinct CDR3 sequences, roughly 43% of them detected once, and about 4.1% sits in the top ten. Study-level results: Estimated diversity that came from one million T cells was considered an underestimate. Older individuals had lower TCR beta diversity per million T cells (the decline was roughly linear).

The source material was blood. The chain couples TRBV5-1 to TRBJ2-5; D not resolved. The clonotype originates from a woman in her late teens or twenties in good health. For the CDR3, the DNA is TGCGCCAGCAGCTTGGAAGTGGGTTACCAAGAGACCCAGTACTTC. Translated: CASSLEVGYQETQYF. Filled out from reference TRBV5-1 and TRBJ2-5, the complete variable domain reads KAGVTQTPRYLIKTRGQQVTLSCSPISGHRSVSWYQQTPGQGLQFLFEYFSETQRNKGNFPGRFSGRQFSNSRSEMNVSTLELGDSALYLCASSLEVGYQETQYFGPGTRLLVL.